The entry below gives a single T cell receptor beta chain sequence along with its context. The ends lost 5 bases at V and 4 bases at J; junction bases unmatched: 14. The CDR3 is 17 residues long. The germline V gene has CDR1 SGHAT and CDR2 FQNNGV. PCR primers comprised 60 Vbeta and 13 Jbeta primers. Clones were sequenced by immunoSEQ multiplex PCR, and TCRdb holds only the in-frame ones, with some missing. The sample holds more than 95,000 clones, nearly 15% seen once. This specimen comes from a study of cytomegalovirus exposure and HLA in healthy donors. V is TRBV11-2 and J is TRBJ1-2; 9 positions match TRBD1. Sequencing was performed on PBMCs. The source is a female donor in good health and CMV-seronegative. CDR3 in amino acids: CASSLNYRDRVRYGYTF. Here the CDR3 DNA reads TGTGCCAGCAGCCTAAACTATCGGGACAGGGTTCGCTATGGCTACACCTTC.